These 32 T cell receptor beta chains came from one sample sequenced in a study of CD8 T cells in Susac syndrome. Random hexamers were used to reverse transcribe the RNA input (about 0.45 to 1 ug). Each CDR3 protein is one row after TCRdb ran MiXCR on the immunoSEQ multiplex PCR reads. The table records a few hundred thousand distinct CDR3 sequences, roughly 85% of them present only once. The material sequenced was CD8+ T cells from PBMCs. The source of these receptors is a human donor with multiple sclerosis.

This rearrangement joins TRBV6-4 to TRBJ1-1; 7 nucleotides match TRBD1. This CDR3 has 15 amino acids. Germline CDR1 and CDR2: MRHNA and SNTAGT. V was clipped by 6 bases and J by 4 bases; unmatched bases: 11. The CDR3 here is CASRPSRAGGTEAFF. DNA for the CDR3: TGTGCCAGCAGACCCTCTCGGGCAGGGGGCACTGAAGCTTTCTTT.

V and J are TRBV5-6 and TRBJ2-2; 7 positions match TRBD1. Unmatched junction bases numbered 5, after V lost 4 bases and J lost 2 bases. From germline, CDR1 is SGHDT and CDR2 YYEEEE. The CDR3 has 15 residues. The DNA of the CDR3 is TGTGCCAGCAGCACCGGGACAGTTAACACCGGGGAGCTGTTTTTT. Protein product: CASSTGTVNTGELFF.

The chain links TRBV27 to TRBJ2-5; TRBD1 matches 8 bases. With 4 bases clipped from V and 5 bases from J, the junction kept 12 bases outside the gene matches. In germline, CDR1 is MNHEY, CDR2 SMNVEV (reference sequence). The CDR3 runs 16 residues. This CDR3 is CASSSNDRGGFETQYF. The CDR3 DNA reads TGTGCCAGCAGTTCCAACGACAGGGGCGGGTTCGAGACCCAGTACTTC.

The chain joins TRBV5-1 to TRBJ2-7; possibly TRBD2 for D (5 bases). This CDR3 region has 11 residues. The V end lost 1 base, the J end lost 10 bases, and 9 bases lay between the germline ends. Germline values: CDR1 SGHRS, CDR2 YFSETQ. CDR3 sequence reads: CASSLNGEQYF. The CDR3 DNA follows: TGCGCCAGCAGCTTGAACGGGGAACAGTACTTC.

J is TRBJ2-1 and V is TRBV7-8, with 10 bases fitting TRBD2. The junction had 5 bases not matched to a gene; V was cut back by 2 bases and J by 4 bases. Germline V CDR1 and CDR2: SGHVS, FQNEAQ. The CDR3 runs 16 residues. CDR3 nucleotide sequence: TGTGCCAGCAGCTTAAAGGGACTAGCGCGTTACAATGAGCAGTTCTTC. Amino acid sequence: CASSLKGLARYNEQFF.

The chain joins TRBV11-2 to TRBJ2-7; 14 bases line up with TRBD2. J gave up 0 bases and V 3 bases, and 1 base lay outside the gene matches. The V gene's germline CDR1 is SGHAT and CDR2 FQNNGV. The CDR3 extends over 16 amino acids. The CDR3 sequence is CASSLTSGRASYEQYF. The CDR3 DNA reads as TGTGCCAGCAGCTTGACTAGCGGGAGGGCCTCCTACGAGCAGTACTTC.

V gene TRBV4-3 combines with J gene TRBJ2-7, with TRBD2 as a possible D gene (7 bases). The CDR3 is 16 amino acids. Looked up from germline, CDR1 is LGHNA and CDR2 is YSLEER. V lost 0 bases and J 4 bases, leaving 16 bases between the germline ends. CDR3 sequence reads: CASSQDGGRELYEQYF. DNA for the CDR3: TGCGCCAGCAGCCAAGACGGGGGGCGGGAGTTGTACGAGCAGTACTTC.

The V and J genes are TRBV27 and TRBJ2-5; D is tentatively TRBD1 or TRBD2 (6 bases each). V was shortened by 2 bases and J by 9 bases, with 19 bases between the two germline ends. Germline lookup yields CDR1 MNHEY and CDR2 SMNVEV (reference sequence). This CDR3 spans 15 amino acids. The CDR3 is CASSLGGTSSSAQYF. The CDR3 nucleotides are TGTGCCAGCAGTTTAGGGGGGACATCCTCAAGTGCCCAGTACTTC.

The chain recombines TRBV7-9 with TRBJ2-2; D unclear. Per the germline V gene, CDR1 is SEHNR and CDR2 is FQNEAQ (reference sequence). CDR3 length: 14 residues. Deletions cut 6 bases from V and 1 base from J, with 9 bases between. The CDR3, as DNA: TGTGCCAGCAGAGGCAAGGAGAACACCGGGGAGCTGTTTTTT. Its translation: CASRGKENTGELFF. Based on the CDR3 plus reference TRBV7-9 and TRBJ2-2, the full variable domain is DTGVSQNPRHKITKRGQNVTFRCDPISEHNRLYWYRQTLGQGPEFLTYFQNEAQLEKSRLLSDRFSAERPKGSFSTLEIQRTEQGDSAMYLCASRGKENTGELFFGEGSRLTVL.

Here the CDR3 DNA reads TGTGCCAGCAGCTTTACAGATAACGAGCAGTACTTC. Translated: CASSFTDNEQYF. V is TRBV11-2 and J is TRBJ2-7; no reliable D call. The V end was cut by 3 bases, the J end by 5 bases, with 8 bases between. The CDR3 totals 12 residues. In germline, CDR1 is SGHAT, CDR2 FQNNGV.

The rearrangement joins TRBV28 to TRBJ2-7, with 9 bases aligning to TRBD1. From germline, CDR1 is MDHEN and CDR2 SYDVKM. The CDR3 covers 15 residues. V shed 6 bases and J 4 bases; nucleotides not matched to a gene: 10. For the CDR3, the DNA is TGTGCCAGCAGGCTACCGGGACAGGGAGGGTACGAGCAGTACTTC. The encoded protein is CASRLPGQGGYEQYF.

V and J are TRBV7-7 and TRBJ2-7; D uncertain. The V gene lost 5 bases and the J gene lost 1 base, with 18 bases spanning the gap. CDR3 length: 16 residues. CDR1 is SSHAT, CDR2 FNYEAQ, per germline (reference sequence). CDR3 in DNA: TGTGCCAGCAGCCCTTCCATTGGTACAATGTCCTACGAGCAGTACTTC. Its protein product is CASSPSIGTMSYEQYF. The full variable domain, with the rest looked up from reference TRBV7-7 and TRBJ2-7, is GAGVSQSPRYKVTKRGQDVTLRCDPISSHATLYWYQQALGQGPEFLTYFNYEAQPDKSGLPSDRFSAERPEGSISTLTIQRTEQRDSAMYRCASSPSIGTMSYEQYFGPGTRLTVT.

The chain employs TRBV15 and TRBJ1-2; D may be TRBD1 (5 bases). The germline CDR1 and CDR2 sequences are LNHNV and YYDKDF (reference sequence). The ends were cut back, 3 bases at V and 4 bases at J, with 18 bases in the middle. This CDR3 spans 16 amino acids. CDR3 protein: CATSSSESAGTYGYTF. The DNA for the CDR3 is TGTGCCACCAGCAGCTCAGAATCTGCCGGGACCTATGGCTACACCTTC.

The chain recombines TRBV24-1 with TRBJ2-1; D perhaps matches TRBD2 (5 bases). V was shortened by 5 bases and J by 4 bases, with 17 bases between the two germline ends. The CDR3 is made up of 16 amino acids. The germline V gene encodes CDR1 KGHDR and CDR2 SFDVKD. CDR3: CATSVKSPSRYNEQFF. In DNA form, the CDR3 reads TGTGCCACCAGTGTAAAATCGCCTAGCAGGTACAATGAGCAGTTCTTC.

The gene calls are TRBV4-3 and TRBJ1-2; TRBD1 is a possible D gene (5 bases). The ends were cut back, 0 bases at V and 0 bases at J, with 11 bases in the middle. This CDR3 has 16 amino acids. CDR1 LGHNA and CDR2 YSLEER come from the germline V gene. The CDR3 here is CASSQDWGKANYGYTF. The CDR3 bases are TGCGCCAGCAGCCAAGATTGGGGGAAAGCTAACTATGGCTACACCTTC.

The chain uses TRBV28 and TRBJ2-1; unclear D gene. The CDR3 runs to 14 residues. V lost 2 bases and J lost 3, with 8 bases in between. Germline assignment: CDR1 MDHEN and CDR2 SYDVKM. CDR3: CASSLIAGYNEQFF. The CDR3, as DNA: TGTGCCAGCAGTTTAATTGCAGGCTACAATGAGCAGTTCTTC.

The rearrangement joins TRBV28 to TRBJ1-5; D is unresolved. This CDR3 is built from 13 residues. The germline V and J ends were trimmed by 3 bases and 4 bases, with 7 bases remaining between them. CDR1 and CDR2 (germline): MDHEN, SYDVKM. The CDR3 protein is CASSFLRNQPQHF. The CDR3 region has the DNA TGTGCCAGCAGTTTTTTGAGGAATCAGCCCCAGCATTTT.

In this sample, this clonotype turned up a few times. V usage is TRBV4-1 and J usage is TRBJ1-2, with unresolved D. Germline V gives CDR1 MGHRA, CDR2 YSYEKL. V lost 1 base to trimming and J lost 3 bases, with 6 bases between them. CDR3 length: 13 residues. The CDR3 region is CASSQVADYGYTF. CDR3 bases: TGCGCCAGCAGCCAAGTTGCAGACTATGGCTACACCTTC.

The genes are TRBV6-2 or TRBV6-3 and TRBJ2-7, with D unclear. The V end lost 8 bases, the J end lost 3 bases, and 14 bases lay between the germline ends. The germline CDR1 and CDR2 sequences are MNHEY and SVGEGT. The CDR3 loop spans 13 amino acids. The CDR3 sequence is CASAPGPVYEQYF. CDR3 nucleotides: TGTGCCAGCGCGCCGGGCCCAGTCTACGAGCAGTACTTC.

This clonotype was seen more than once but under ten times. The chain couples TRBV11-3 to TRBJ1-1; TRBD1 aligns across 7 bases. J lost 3 bases, V lost 7 bases, and 8 bases had no gene match. CDR1 is SGHNT, CDR2 YENEEA, per germline. CDR3 length equals 14 residues. DNA for the CDR3: TGTGCCAGCACCCTCAGGGGGTTAGACACTGAAGCTTTCTTT. Its translation: CASTLRGLDTEAFF.

The genes are TRBV28 and TRBJ2-1, with no clear D. Germline lookup yields CDR1 MDHEN and CDR2 SYDVKM. V dropped 6 bases and J dropped 4 bases, with 10 bases sitting between them. The CDR3 sequence is 13 residues long. The CDR3 DNA reads TGTGCCAGCAGCGGAGTGGTATACAATGAGCAGTTCTTC. It encodes CASSGVVYNEQFF. Complete variable domain (other parts from reference TRBV28 and TRBJ2-1): DVKVTQSSRYLVKRTGEKVFLECVQDMDHENMFWYRQDPGLGLRLIYFSYDVKMKEKGDIPEGYSVSREKKERFSLILESASTNQTSMYLCASSGVVYNEQFFGPGTRLTVL.

This clonotype was found a few times. The chain couples TRBV19 to TRBJ1-1; D gene ambiguous. The length of the CDR3 is 11 residues. From germline, CDR1 is LNHDA and CDR2 SQIVND (reference sequence). V gave up 5 bases and J gave up 5 bases, with 6 bases separating them. The CDR3 coding sequence is TGTGCCAGTAGTTGGGTAACTGAAGCTTTCTTT. This translates into CASSWVTEAFF.

This chain joins TRBV3-1 and TRBJ2-3, with D unclear. Germline CDR1 and CDR2: LGHDT and YNNKEL (reference sequence). CDR3 length equals 16 residues. V was cut by 0 bases and J by 1 base, with 11 bases left in between. The CDR3 reads CASSQDPPLGTDTQYF. For the CDR3, the DNA is TGTGCCAGCAGCCAAGATCCCCCCCTGGGCACAGATACGCAGTATTTT.

The sample holds one count of this clonotype. The chain has TRBV4-3 and TRBJ2-1, with D perhaps TRBD1 (6 bases). Germline lookup yields CDR1 LGHNA and CDR2 YSLEER. Trimming removed 0 bases from V and 6 bases from J, with 12 bases in between. The CDR3 sequence is 15 residues long. CDR3 nucleotides: TGCGCCAGCAGCCAAGACCGGACAGTATTCAATGAGCAGTTCTTC. It encodes CASSQDRTVFNEQFF.

The chain carries TRBV6-2 or TRBV6-3 and TRBJ2-7; tentative D call: TRBD2 (5 bases). The CDR3 runs to 16 residues. The V and J ends lost 0 bases and 4 bases respectively, with 16 bases between them. The germline gives CDR1 MNHEY, CDR2 SVGEGT. In nucleotides, the CDR3 is TGTGCCAGCAGTTACTCGAGGGTTAGCGAGACTTACGAGCAGTACTTC. This sequence encodes CASSYSRVSETYEQYF.

J is TRBJ2-2 and V is TRBV28, with 11 bases aligning to TRBD2. This CDR3 contains 19 residues. CDR1 is MDHEN, CDR2 SYDVKM, per germline. With 8 bases clipped from V and 6 bases from J, the junction kept 20 bases outside the gene matches. The CDR3 DNA sequence: TGTGCCAGCGTCCCCCCCCGAAGGGCTACTAGCGGGAGCCCCGGGGAGCTGTTTTTT. Its protein is CASVPPRRATSGSPGELFF.

The chain combines TRBV6-2 or TRBV6-3 with TRBJ2-1, with D possibly matching TRBD2 (6 bases). The V and J ends lost 5 bases and 6 bases respectively, with 11 bases between them. Looked up from germline, CDR1 is MNHEY and CDR2 is SVGEGT. The CDR3 extends over 13 amino acids. The CDR3 sequence is CASSPGGINEQFF. CDR3 sequence (DNA): TGTGCCAGCAGTCCCGGGGGAATCAATGAGCAGTTCTTC.

This chain connects TRBV28 to TRBJ2-1; tentatively, D is TRBD1 (6 bases). This CDR3 contains 20 residues. Germline V gene lookup returns CDR1 MDHEN and CDR2 SYDVKM. V lost 2 bases and J lost 2, with 25 bases in between. This chain's CDR3 is CASSLNPTSGQLLAYNEQFF. The DNA for the CDR3 is TGTGCCAGCAGTTTAAACCCCACCAGCGGACAGCTATTAGCCTACAATGAGCAGTTCTTC.

V is TRBV15 and J is TRBJ2-1; TRBD2 matches at 10 bases. CDR3 length: 18 residues. From germline, CDR1 is LNHNV and CDR2 YYDKDF (reference sequence). V lost 1 base to trimming and J lost 3 bases; unmatched junction nucleotides: 9. The CDR3, as DNA: TGTGCCACCAGCAGAGTCCCGCCCCGACTAGCGGGCTACAATGAGCAGTTCTTC. Translation gives CATSRVPPRLAGYNEQFF.

The CDR3 coding sequence is TGTGCCAGCAGTTACTCGATACAGGGGGCCTACGAGCAGTACTTC. It yields the protein CASSYSIQGAYEQYF. The V gene is TRBV6-5, the J gene TRBJ2-7, with TRBD1 matching 8 bases. The CDR3 consists of 15 residues. V lost 0 bases to trimming and J lost 2 bases; unmatched junction nucleotides: 3. CDR1 is MNHEY and CDR2 is SVGAGI in the germline V gene.

This sequence joins TRBV19 and TRBJ2-7, with D perhaps TRBD1 (5 bases). The CDR3 length is 14 residues. In germline, CDR1 is LNHDA, CDR2 SQIVND (reference sequence). Trimming shortened V by 5 bases and J by 0 bases, and 11 bases separated the two germline ends. The CDR3 region is CASSFWGSSYEQYF. The DNA of the CDR3 is TGTGCCAGTAGTTTCTGGGGCAGCTCCTACGAGCAGTACTTC. Together with reference TRBV19 and TRBJ2-7, the CDR3 gives the full variable domain: DGGITQSPKYLFRKEGQNVTLSCEQNLNHDAMYWYRQDPGQGLRLIYYSQIVNDFQKGDIAEGYSVSREKKESFPLTVTSAQKNPTAFYLCASSFWGSSYEQYFGPGTRLTVT.

The J gene is TRBJ2-5, the V gene TRBV6-5; no firm D call. V lost 2 bases and J lost 4, with 8 bases in between. CDR3 length: 13 residues. Per germline, CDR1 MNHEY and CDR2 SVGAGI. This CDR3 reads CASSYEYRETQYF. In DNA form, the CDR3 reads TGTGCCAGCAGTTACGAGTATAGAGAGACCCAGTACTTC.